This is a list of T cell receptor beta chains from one sample in a study of glioma-infiltrating T cells. Via MiXCR, TCRdb re-called the multiplex PCR reads, giving one row per CDR3 protein. The sample yields 150,000 or so distinct CDR3 sequences, roughly 43% seen once. The sequenced sample was glioma tissue, nonneoplastic brain tissue, or PBMCs (not recorded which). These TCRs come from a human donor with low-grade glioma or glioblastoma, undergoing nonglioma brain surgery, or in good health (not recorded which). Each CDR3 is given with its conserved first and last residue. The D gene is left open where the match is weak. Size values are once, few and many counts, or a class for expanded clones, and some rows have none.

size	D	length	J	V	CDR3	DNA
.	.	13	TRBJ1-5	TRBV30	CAWAVSTYQPQHF	TGTGCCTGGGCGGTCTCTACGTATCAGCCCCAGCATTTT
.	TRBD1	14	TRBJ2-5	TRBV18	CASADRLDQETQYF	TGTGCCAGCGCGGACAGGTTAGACCAAGAGACCCAGTACTTC
few	TRBD1	13	TRBJ2-7	TRBV6-1	CASRQTQGHEQYF	TGTGCCAGCAGGCAGACACAGGGGCACGAGCAGTACTTC
.	.	13	TRBJ2-7	TRBV5-1	CASSRNPTYEQYF	TGCGCCAGCAGCCGGAACCCGACCTACGAGCAGTACTTC
few	.	15	TRBJ2-3	TRBV2	CASSALTTSTDTQYF	TGTGCCAGCAGTGCTTTGACTACAAGCACAGATACGCAGTATTTT
.	.	14	TRBJ2-5	TRBV12-3/TRBV12-4	CASKPTAQQETQYF	TGTGCCAGCAAACCGACGGCCCAACAAGAGACCCAGTACTTC
few	.	14	TRBJ2-7	TRBV12-3/TRBV12-4	CASSAFRGNYEQYF	TGTGCCAGCAGTGCCTTCAGGGGTAACTACGAGCAGTACTTC
few	TRBD1	15	TRBJ2-1	TRBV6-1	CASIRTGGTLNEQFF	TGTGCCAGCATCCGGACAGGGGGTACCCTCAATGAGCAGTTCTTC
.	.	13	TRBJ1-5	TRBV19	CASSIRSRQPQHF	TGTGCCAGTAGTATAAGAAGTCGACAGCCCCAGCATTTT
few	TRBD2	16	TRBJ2-7	TRBV10-3	CAISPGLAGSSSEQYF	TGTGCCATCAGTCCGGGACTAGCGGGAAGTTCTAGCGAGCAGTACTTC
few	TRBD2	15	TRBJ2-3	TRBV20-1	CSADASGSSTDTQYF	TGCAGTGCTGATGCTAGCGGGAGTAGCACAGATACGCAGTATTTT
once	.	15	TRBJ2-7	TRBV20-1	CSAIPRTGLSYEQYF	TGCAGTGCTATTCCAAGGACTGGACTTTCCTACGAGCAGTACTTC
.	.	16	TRBJ2-7	TRBV27	CASSLSKAAGAYEQYF	TGTGCCAGCAGTTTATCAAAGGCAGCCGGGGCCTACGAGCAGTACTTC
many	.	11	TRBJ2-5	TRBV7-9	CASSPKETQYF	TGTGCCAGCAGCCCAAAAGAGACCCAGTACTTC
.	.	15	TRBJ2-7	TRBV6-1	CASSLSGPNTYEQYF	TGTGCCAGCAGTTTATCCGGGCCCAACACCTACGAGCAGTACTTC
.	TRBD1	14	TRBJ2-1	TRBV4-1	CASSDRGYNNEQFF	TGCGCCAGCAGCGACAGGGGCTACAACAATGAGCAGTTCTTC
many	.	14	TRBJ2-3	TRBV7-9	CASSSPRSWDTQYF	TGTGCCAGCAGCTCTCCCAGGTCGTGGGATACGCAGTATTTT
.	.	15	TRBJ2-3	TRBV6-6	CASSLGAEYTDTQYF	TGTGCCAGCAGTTTAGGAGCGGAGTACACAGATACGCAGTATTTT
.	.	15	TRBJ2-1	TRBV6-2/TRBV6-3	CASSYARSSYNEQFF	TGTGCCAGCAGTTACGCGCGGAGCTCCTACAATGAGCAGTTCTTC
few	TRBD1	14	TRBJ1-1	TRBV27	CASSLTGLVAEAFF	TGTGCCAGCAGCCTGACAGGGTTGGTCGCTGAAGCTTTCTTT
.	.	13	TRBJ2-7	TRBV18	CASSPGAQYEQYF	TGTGCCAGCTCACCGGGGGCTCAGTACGAGCAGTACTTC
.	.	12	TRBJ2-7	TRBV5-6	CASTSGYGEQYF	TGTGCCAGCACTTCCGGATACGGAGAGCAGTACTTC
.	.	15	TRBJ1-6	TRBV20-1	CSAPLGAGLDSPLHF	TGCAGTGCCCCCCTCGGGGCCGGCCTTGATTCACCCCTCCACTTT
.	.	13	TRBJ1-5	TRBV10-2	CASSESRDQPQHF	TGCGCCAGCAGTGAGTCAAGGGATCAGCCCCAGCATTTT
many	TRBD1	13	TRBJ1-4	TRBV6-6	CASSYDRGEKLFF	TGTGCCAGCAGTTACGACAGGGGTGAAAAACTGTTTTTT
.	TRBD2	15	TRBJ2-7	TRBV6-1	CASSLQSGSSYEQYF	TGTGCCAGCAGCCTCCAAAGCGGGAGCTCCTACGAGCAGTACTTC
.	.	13	TRBJ1-5	TRBV6-1	CASSRNPWGPQHF	TGTGCCAGCAGCCGCAACCCTTGGGGGCCCCAGCATTTT
many	.	10	TRBJ1-1	TRBV7-9	CASSLQGLIF	TGTGCCAGCAGCTTACAAGGACTCATTTTT
.	TRBD1	15	TRBJ2-1	TRBV6-2/TRBV6-3	CASSGLGTGGNEQFF	TGTGCCAGCAGCGGTCTCGGGACAGGGGGCAATGAGCAGTTCTTC
.	.	13	TRBJ1-1	TRBV3-1	CASSQGRADEAFF	TGTGCCAGCAGCCAAGGCCGGGCCGATGAAGCTTTCTTT
.	.	12	TRBJ1-2	TRBV6-2/TRBV6-3	CASSSRNYGYTF	TGTGCCAGCAGTTCAAGAAACTATGGCTACACCTTC
few	.	14	TRBJ2-3	TRBV3-1	CASSPTPRRDTQYF	TGTGCCAGCAGCCCTACCCCTCGGAGAGATACGCAGTATTTT
few	.	15	TRBJ1-5	TRBV20-1	CSANPPGGSNQPQHF	TGCAGTGCTAACCCCCCAGGAGGCAGCAATCAGCCCCAGCATTTT
.	.	11	TRBJ1-1	TRBV7-9	CASSFLPEAFF	TGTGCCAGCAGCTTCCTCCCTGAAGCTTTCTTT
.	.	14	TRBJ2-7	TRBV28	CASSSGTLPYEQYF	TGTGCCAGCAGCTCCGGGACTTTGCCCTACGAGCAGTACTTC
few	.	14	TRBJ2-5	TRBV19	CASSLARGQETQYF	TGTGCCAGTAGTCTCGCCAGAGGCCAAGAGACCCAGTACTTC
.	.	12	TRBJ1-5	TRBV6-1	CASSYEDQPKHF	TGTGCCAGCAGTTATGAGGATCAGCCCAAGCATTTT
.	.	14	TRBJ1-2	TRBV30	CAWSDLRRRYGYTF	TGTGCCTGGAGTGATTTACGGAGGAGATATGGCTACACCTTC
.	.	15	TRBJ2-5	TRBV7-9	CASSLAQGRTETQYF	TGTGCCAGCAGCTTGGCCCAGGGGAGAACAGAGACCCAGTACTTC
.	.	16	TRBJ1-1	TRBV10-3	CAISESRGLLNTEAFF	TGTGCCATCAGTGAGTCTAGGGGTCTCCTGAACACTGAAGCTTTCTTT
.	.	14	TRBJ1-1	TRBV5-1	CASSLQVMNTEAFF	TGCGCCAGCAGCTTACAGGTCATGAACACTGAAGCTTTCTTT
few	.	14	TRBJ1-1	TRBV12-3/TRBV12-4	CASSLAGTNTEAFF	TGTGCCAGCAGTTTAGCAGGGACAAACACTGAAGCTTTCTTT
few	TRBD2	17	TRBJ2-7	TRBV20-1	CSAPWGLAGGSSYEQYF	TGCAGTGCCCCTTGGGGACTAGCGGGAGGAAGCTCCTACGAGCAGTACTTC
.	TRBD2	16	TRBJ2-3	TRBV6-2/TRBV6-3	CASSYVTSGFTDTQYF	TGTGCCAGCAGTTACGTAACTAGCGGGTTCACAGATACGCAGTATTTT
few	TRBD1	14	TRBJ2-5	TRBV7-9	CASSSRQGLETQYF	TGTGCCAGCAGCTCCAGACAGGGTTTAGAGACCCAGTACTTC